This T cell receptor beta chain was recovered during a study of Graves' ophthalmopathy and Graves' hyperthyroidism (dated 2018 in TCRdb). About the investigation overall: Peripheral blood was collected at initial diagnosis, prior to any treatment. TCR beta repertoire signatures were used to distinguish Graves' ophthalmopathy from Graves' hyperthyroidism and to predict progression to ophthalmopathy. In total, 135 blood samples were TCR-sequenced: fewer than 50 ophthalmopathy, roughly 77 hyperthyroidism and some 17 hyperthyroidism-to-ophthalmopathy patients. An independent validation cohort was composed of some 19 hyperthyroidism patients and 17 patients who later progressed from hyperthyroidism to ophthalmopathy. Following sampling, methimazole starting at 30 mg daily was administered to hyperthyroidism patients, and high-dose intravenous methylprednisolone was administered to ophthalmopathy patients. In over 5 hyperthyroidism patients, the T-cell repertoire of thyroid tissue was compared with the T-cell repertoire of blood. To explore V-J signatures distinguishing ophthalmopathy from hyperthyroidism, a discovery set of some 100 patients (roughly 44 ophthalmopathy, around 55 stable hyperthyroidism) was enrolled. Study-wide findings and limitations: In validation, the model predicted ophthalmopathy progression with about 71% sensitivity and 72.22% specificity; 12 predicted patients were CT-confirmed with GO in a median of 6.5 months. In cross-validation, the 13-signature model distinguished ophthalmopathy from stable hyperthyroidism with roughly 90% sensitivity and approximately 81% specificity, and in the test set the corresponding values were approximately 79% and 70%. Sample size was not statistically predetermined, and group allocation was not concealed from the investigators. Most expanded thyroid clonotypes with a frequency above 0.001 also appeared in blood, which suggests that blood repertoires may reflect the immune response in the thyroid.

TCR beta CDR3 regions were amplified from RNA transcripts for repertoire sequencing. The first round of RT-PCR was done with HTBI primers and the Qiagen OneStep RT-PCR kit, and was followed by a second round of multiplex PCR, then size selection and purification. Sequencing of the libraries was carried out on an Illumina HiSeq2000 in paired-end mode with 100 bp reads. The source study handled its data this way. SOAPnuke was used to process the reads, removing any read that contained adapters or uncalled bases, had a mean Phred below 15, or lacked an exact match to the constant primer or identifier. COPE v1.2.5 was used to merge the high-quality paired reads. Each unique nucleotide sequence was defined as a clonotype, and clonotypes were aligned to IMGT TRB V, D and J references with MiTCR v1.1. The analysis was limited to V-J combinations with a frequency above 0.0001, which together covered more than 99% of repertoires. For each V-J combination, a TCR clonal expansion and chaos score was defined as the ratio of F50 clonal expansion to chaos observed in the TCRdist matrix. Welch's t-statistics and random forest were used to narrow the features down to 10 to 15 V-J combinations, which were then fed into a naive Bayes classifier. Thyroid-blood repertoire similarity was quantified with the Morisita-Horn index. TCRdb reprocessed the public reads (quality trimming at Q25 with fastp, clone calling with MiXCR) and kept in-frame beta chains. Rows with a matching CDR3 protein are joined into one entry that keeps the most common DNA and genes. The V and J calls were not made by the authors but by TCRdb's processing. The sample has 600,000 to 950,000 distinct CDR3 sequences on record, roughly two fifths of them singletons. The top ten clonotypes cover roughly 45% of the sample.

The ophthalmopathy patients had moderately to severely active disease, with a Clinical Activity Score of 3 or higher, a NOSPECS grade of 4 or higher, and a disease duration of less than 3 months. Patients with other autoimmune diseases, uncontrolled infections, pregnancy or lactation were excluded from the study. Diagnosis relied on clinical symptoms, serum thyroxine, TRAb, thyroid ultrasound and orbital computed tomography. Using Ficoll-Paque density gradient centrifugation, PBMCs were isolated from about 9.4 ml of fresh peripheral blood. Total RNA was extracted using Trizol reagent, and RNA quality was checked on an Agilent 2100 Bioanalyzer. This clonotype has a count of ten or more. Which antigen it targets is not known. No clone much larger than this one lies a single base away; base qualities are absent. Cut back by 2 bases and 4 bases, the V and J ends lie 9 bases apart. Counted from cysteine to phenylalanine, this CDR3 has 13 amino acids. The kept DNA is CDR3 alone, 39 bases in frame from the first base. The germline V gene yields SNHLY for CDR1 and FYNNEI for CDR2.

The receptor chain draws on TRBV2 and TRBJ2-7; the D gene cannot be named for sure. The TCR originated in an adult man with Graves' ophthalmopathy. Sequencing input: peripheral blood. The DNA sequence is TGTGCCAGCAGTGAACAGAACCCTTACGAGCAGTACTTC. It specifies CASSEQNPYEQYF.